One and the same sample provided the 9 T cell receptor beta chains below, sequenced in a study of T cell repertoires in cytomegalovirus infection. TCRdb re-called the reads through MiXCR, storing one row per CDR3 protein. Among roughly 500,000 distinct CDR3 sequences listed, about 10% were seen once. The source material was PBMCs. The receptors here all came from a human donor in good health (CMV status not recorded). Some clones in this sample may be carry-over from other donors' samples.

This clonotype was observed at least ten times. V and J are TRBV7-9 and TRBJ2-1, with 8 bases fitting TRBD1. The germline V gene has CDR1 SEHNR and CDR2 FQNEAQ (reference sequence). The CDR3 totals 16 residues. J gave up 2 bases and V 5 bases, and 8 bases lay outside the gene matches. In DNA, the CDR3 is TGTGCCAGCAGCGACAGGGGCAGGTCAACCTACAATGAGCAGTTCTTC. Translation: CASSDRGRSTYNEQFF.

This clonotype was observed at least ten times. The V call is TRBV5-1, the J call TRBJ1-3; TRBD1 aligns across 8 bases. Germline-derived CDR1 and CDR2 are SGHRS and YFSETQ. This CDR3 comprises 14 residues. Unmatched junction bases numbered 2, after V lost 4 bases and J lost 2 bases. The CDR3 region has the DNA TGCGCCAGCAGCGACAGGGGACCTGGAAACACCATATATTTT. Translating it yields CASSDRGPGNTIYF. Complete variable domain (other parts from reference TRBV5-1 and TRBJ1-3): KAGVTQTPRYLIKTRGQQVTLSCSPISGHRSVSWYQQTPGQGLQFLFEYFSETQRNKGNFPGRFSGRQFSNSRSEMNVSTLELGDSALYLCASSDRGPGNTIYFGEGSWLTVV.

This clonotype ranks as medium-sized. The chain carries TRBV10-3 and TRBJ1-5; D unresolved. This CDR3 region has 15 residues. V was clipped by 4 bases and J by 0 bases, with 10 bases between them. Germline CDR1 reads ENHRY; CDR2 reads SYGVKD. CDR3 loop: CAISVGDHSNQPQHF. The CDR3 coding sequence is TGTGCCATCAGTGTAGGAGACCATAGCAATCAGCCCCAGCATTTT.

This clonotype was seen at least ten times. CDR3: CATLGHTRFYEQYF. The CDR3 DNA reads as TGTGCCACGTTGGGACATACGAGATTCTACGAGCAGTACTTC. The chain employs TRBV6-1 and TRBJ2-7, with D possibly being TRBD1 (6 bases). Deletions cut 10 bases from V and 3 bases from J, with 19 bases between. Germline CDR1 is MNHNS and CDR2 is SASEGT. The CDR3 has 14 amino acids.

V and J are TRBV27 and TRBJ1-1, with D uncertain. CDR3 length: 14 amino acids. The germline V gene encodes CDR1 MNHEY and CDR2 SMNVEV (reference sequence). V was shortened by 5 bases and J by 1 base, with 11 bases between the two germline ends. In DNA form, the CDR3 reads TGTGCCAGCAGTCCCTCCCGGGAGAACACTGAAGCTTTCTTT. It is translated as CASSPSRENTEAFF.

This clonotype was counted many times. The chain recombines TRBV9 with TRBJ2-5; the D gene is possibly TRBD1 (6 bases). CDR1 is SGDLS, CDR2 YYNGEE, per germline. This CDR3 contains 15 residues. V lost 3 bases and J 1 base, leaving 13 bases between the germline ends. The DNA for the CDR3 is TGTGCCAGCAGCGCCTGGGGGCAGACCCAAGAGACCCAGTACTTC. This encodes CASSAWGQTQETQYF.

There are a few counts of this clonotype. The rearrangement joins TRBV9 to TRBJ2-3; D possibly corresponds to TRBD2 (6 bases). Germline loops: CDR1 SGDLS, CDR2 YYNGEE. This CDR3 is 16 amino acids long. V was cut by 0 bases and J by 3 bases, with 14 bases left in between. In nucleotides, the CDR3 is TGTGCCAGCAGCGTAGGGGGGGTGGGCAGTACAGATACGCAGTATTTT. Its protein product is CASSVGGVGSTDTQYF.

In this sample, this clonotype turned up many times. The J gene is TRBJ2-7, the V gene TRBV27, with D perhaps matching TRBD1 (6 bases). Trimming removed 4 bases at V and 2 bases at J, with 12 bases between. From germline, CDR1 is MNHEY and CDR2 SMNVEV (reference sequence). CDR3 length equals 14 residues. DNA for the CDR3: TGTGCCAGCAGTTCCGGGACAACCCCCTACGAGCAGTACTTC. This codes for CASSSGTTPYEQYF.

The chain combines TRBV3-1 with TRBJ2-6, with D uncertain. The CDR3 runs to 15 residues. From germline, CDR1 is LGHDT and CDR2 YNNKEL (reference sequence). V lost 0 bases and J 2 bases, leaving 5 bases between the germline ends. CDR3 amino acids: CASSQDPAGANVLTF. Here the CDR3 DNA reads TGTGCCAGCAGCCAAGATCCAGCTGGGGCCAACGTCCTGACTTTC.